One and the same sample provided the 2 T cell receptor beta chains below, sequenced in a study of T cell responses to AZD1222 COVID-19 vaccine. Clones were read by immunoSEQ multiplex PCR, and TCRdb kept only the in-frame ones, dropping some. The sample holds more than 100,000 clones, about nine tenths seen once. The sample consisted of peripheral blood, taken 28 days after the second AZD1222 dose. Receptor source: an adult who received the AZD1222 COVID-19 vaccine.

The V call is TRBV7-9, the J call TRBJ1-6; D is possibly TRBD1 (6 bases). The CDR3 has 17 amino acids. The V and J ends lost 1 base and 7 bases respectively, with 17 bases between them. CDR1 is SEHNR and CDR2 is FQNEAQ in the germline V gene (reference sequence). For the CDR3, the DNA is TGTGCCAGCAGCTTAGGGGGGGCAGGGACACGGAATTCACCCCTCCACTTT. This translates into CASSLGGAGTRNSPLHF.

This clone came up a few times. The chain recombines TRBV11-2 with TRBJ1-2; D gene ambiguous. CDR1 SGHAT and CDR2 FQNNGV come from the germline V gene. Between the trimmed V and J ends, which lost 3 bases and 3 bases, there was a span of 11 bases. The CDR3 contains 14 residues. As DNA, the CDR3 is TGTGCCAGCAGCTTGGGCCGTCAGGACTATGGCTACACCTTC. As protein: CASSLGRQDYGYTF.